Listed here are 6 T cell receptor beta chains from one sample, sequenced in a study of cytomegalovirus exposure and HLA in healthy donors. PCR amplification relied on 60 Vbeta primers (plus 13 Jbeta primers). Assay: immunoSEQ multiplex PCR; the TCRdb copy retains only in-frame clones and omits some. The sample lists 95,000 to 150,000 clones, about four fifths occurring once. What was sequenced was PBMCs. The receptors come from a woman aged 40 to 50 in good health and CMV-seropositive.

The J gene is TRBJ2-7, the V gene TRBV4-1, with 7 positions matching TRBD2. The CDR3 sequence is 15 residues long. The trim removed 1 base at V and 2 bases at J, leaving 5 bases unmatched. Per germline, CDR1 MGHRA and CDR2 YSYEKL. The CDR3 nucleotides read TGCGCCAGCAGCCAAGTTGAGGGAGGGCCCTACGAGCAGTACTTC. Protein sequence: CASSQVEGGPYEQYF.

CDR3 sequence reads: CASSPRQGGQPQHF. CDR3 nucleotide sequence: TGTGCCAGCAGTCCCCGACAGGGAGGTCAGCCCCAGCATTTT. The chain has TRBV28 and TRBJ1-5; 7 bases align to TRBD1. The length of the CDR3 is 14 residues. Germline lookup yields CDR1 MDHEN and CDR2 SYDVKM. J was trimmed by 6 bases and V by 5 bases; bases with no gene match: 7.

The CDR3 nucleotides read TGTGCCAGCAGCACTCGGACTAGCGGAGCGTACAATGAGCAGTTCTTC. Its protein product is CASSTRTSGAYNEQFF. The chain combines TRBV11-3 with TRBJ2-1, with TRBD2 identical over 10 bases. V dropped 5 bases and J dropped 4; count of bases not matched to a gene: 8. Per germline, CDR1 SGHNT and CDR2 YENEEA. The CDR3 is 16 residues long.

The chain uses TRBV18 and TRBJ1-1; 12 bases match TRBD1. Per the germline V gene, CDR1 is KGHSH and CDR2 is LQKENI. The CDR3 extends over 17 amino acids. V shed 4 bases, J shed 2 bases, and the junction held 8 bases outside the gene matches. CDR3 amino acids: CASSLLGTGGANTEAFF. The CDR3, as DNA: TGTGCCAGCTCACTTTTGGGGACAGGGGGCGCAAACACTGAAGCTTTCTTT.

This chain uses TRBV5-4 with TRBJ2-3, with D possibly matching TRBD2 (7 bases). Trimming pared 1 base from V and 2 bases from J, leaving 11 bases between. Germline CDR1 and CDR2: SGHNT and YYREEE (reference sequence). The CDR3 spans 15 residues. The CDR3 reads CASSLLAGATDTQYF. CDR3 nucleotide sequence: TGTGCCAGCAGCTTGTTGGCGGGGGCCACAGATACGCAGTATTTT.

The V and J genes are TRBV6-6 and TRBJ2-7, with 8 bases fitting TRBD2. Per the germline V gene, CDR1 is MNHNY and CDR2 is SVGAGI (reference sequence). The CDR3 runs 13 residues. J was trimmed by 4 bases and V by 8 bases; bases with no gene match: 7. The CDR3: CASSLAVQYEQYF. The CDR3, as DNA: TGTGCCAGCTCACTAGCGGTCCAATACGAGCAGTACTTC.